This T cell receptor beta chain was retrieved from a study of cytomegalovirus exposure and HLA in healthy donors. Overall study context: In an earlier analysis, 90 million to 120 million unique TCR beta sequences were found from 150 million to 200 million T cells. Overall study results and limits: Most TCR beta V segments were productive about 90% or about 30% of the time in an earlier analysis. One variant, a missense change in DCLRE1C, was linked in a later analysis to TCR beta V- and J-gene trimming.

In regard to this clone: Antigen unknown.

In the PCR, 60 Vbeta and 13 Jbeta primers were used. Assay used: immunoSEQ multiplex PCR; TCRdb lists only in-frame clones, some missing. The table includes 150,000 to 200,000 clones, 80% detected once. CDR3 length: 14 amino acids. Trimming took 5 bases from V and 0 from J, leaving 8 bases between them. Germline V gives CDR1 MGHDK, CDR2 SYGVNS. The chain couples TRBV25-1 to TRBJ1-3, with unresolved D. Input material: PBMCs. This TCR derives from a young man in good health and CMV-seronegative. CDR3 loop: CASSFSSSGNTIYF. CDR3 DNA sequence: TGTGCCAGCAGTTTCTCCAGCTCTGGAAACACCATATATTTT.